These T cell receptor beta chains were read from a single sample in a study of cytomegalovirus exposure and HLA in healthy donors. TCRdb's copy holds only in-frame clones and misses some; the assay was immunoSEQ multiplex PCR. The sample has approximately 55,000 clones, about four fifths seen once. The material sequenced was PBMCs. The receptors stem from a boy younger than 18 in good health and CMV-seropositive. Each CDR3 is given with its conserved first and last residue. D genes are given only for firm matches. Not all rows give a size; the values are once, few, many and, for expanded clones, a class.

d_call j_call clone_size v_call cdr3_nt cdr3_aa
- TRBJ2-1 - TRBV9 TGTGCCAGCAGCGAGGGAGCTAGAAACGATGAGCAGTTCTTC CASSEGARNDEQFF
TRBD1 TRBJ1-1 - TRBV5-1 TGCGCCAGCAGCTTGGGGACAGGGGCAAAAGAAGCTTTCTTT CASSLGTGAKEAFF
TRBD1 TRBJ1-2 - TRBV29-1 TGCAGCGCAGCCTCCGGGACAGCCAACTATGGCTACACCTTC CSAASGTANYGYTF
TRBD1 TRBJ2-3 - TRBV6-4 TGTGCCAGCAGTGGGACAGGGGGCGCAGATACGCAGTATTTT CASSGTGGADTQYF
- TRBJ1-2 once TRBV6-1 TGTGCCAGCAGTGAGGACGTTCTGGCGGGGGGCTACACCTTC CASSEDVLAGGYTF
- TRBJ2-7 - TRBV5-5 TGTGCCAGCAGAGGGGGGGCAGGGTATGACGAGCAGTACTTC CASRGGAGYDEQYF
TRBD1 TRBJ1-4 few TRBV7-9 TGTGCCAGCAGCTGGGACAGGGATTACGAAAAACTGTTTTTT CASSWDRDYEKLFF
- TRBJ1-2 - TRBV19 TGTGCCAGTAGCTGGGGCCAATATGGCTACACCTTC CASSWGQYGYTF
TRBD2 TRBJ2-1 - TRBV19 TGTGCCAGTAGGAACCGGGGGGGCCCTAGTTGGAGTGAGCAGTTCTTC CASRNRGGPSWSEQFF
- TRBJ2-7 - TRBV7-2 TGTGCCAGCAGCCCATGGCAGGCTTCAGGGCACGAGCAGTACTTC CASSPWQASGHEQYF
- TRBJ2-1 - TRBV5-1 TGCGCCAGCAGCTCGACCGGGACAACAGTCTATGAGCAGTTCTTC CASSSTGTTVYEQFF
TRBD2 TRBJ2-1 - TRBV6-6 TGTGCCAGCAGTTACTCCTCGGGGGGGAACAATGAGCAGTTCTTC CASSYSSGGNNEQFF
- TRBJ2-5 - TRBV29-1 TGCAGCGTTGAACTCGACAGGAAAGAGACCCAGTACTTC CSVELDRKETQYF
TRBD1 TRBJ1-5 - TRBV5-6 TGTGCCAGCAGCTATGGGACAGGCCTTAATCAGCCCCAGCATTTT CASSYGTGLNQPQHF
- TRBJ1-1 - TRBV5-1 TGCGCCAGCAGCTTACAGATGAACACTGAAGCTTTCTTT CASSLQMNTEAFF
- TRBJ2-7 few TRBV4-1 TGCGCCAGCAGCCAGGCGAGCGGACAGACCTACGAGCAGTACTTC CASSQASGQTYEQYF
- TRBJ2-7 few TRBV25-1 TGTGCCAGCAGTGGCCCCACAGAGATGGGGGGCTACGAGCAGTACTTC CASSGPTEMGGYEQYF
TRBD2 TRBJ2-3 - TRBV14 TGTGCCAGCAGCCGATTTGCTAGCGGGGGGGCCCCAGATACGCAGTATTTT CASSRFASGGAPDTQYF
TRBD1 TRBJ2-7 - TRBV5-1 TGCGCCAGCAGGGGGAGGACAGGGGCCTACGAGCAGTACTTC CASRGRTGAYEQYF
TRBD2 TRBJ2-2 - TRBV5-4 TGTGCCAGCAGGGGGGGACTAGCCGGGGAGCTGTTTTTT CASRGGLAGELFF
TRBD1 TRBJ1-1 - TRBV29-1 TGCAGCGCTGATCCCGGGACAGAAACTGAAGCTTTCTTT CSADPGTETEAFF
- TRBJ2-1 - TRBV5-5 TGTGCCAGCAGCCTTACAGGGACCTTTAGCTCCTACAATGAGCAGTTCTTC CASSLTGTFSSYNEQFF
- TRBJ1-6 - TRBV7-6 TGTGCCAGCAGCTTAGAGGGGGATAATTCACCCCTCCACTTT CASSLEGDNSPLHF
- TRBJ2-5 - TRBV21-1 TGTGCCCCCCGGGACAGGGAGACCCAGTACTTC CAPRDRETQYF
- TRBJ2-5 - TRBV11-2 TGTGCCAGCAGCTCCAGGGGGGTGGGACACCAAGAGACCCAGTACTTC CASSSRGVGHQETQYF
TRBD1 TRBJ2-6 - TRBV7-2 TGTGCCAGCAGCGAGGGACAGGACGACTCTGGGGCCAACGTCCTGACTTTC CASSEGQDDSGANVLTF
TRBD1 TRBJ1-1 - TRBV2 TGTGCCAGCTTATCACCGAAGACAGGGGTGCGAGCTTTCTTT CASLSPKTGVRAFF
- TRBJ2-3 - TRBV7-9 TGTTCCAGCAGCTTAGGGTTAGGGACTAGCACAGATACGCAGTATTTT CSSSLGLGTSTDTQYF
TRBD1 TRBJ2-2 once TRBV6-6 TGTGCCAGCAGTTACGTCCCGACAGGGGTGCCCGGGGAGCTGTTTTTT CASSYVPTGVPGELFF
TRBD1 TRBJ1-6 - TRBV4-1 TGCGCCAGCAGCCACCCCCCCTGGGACAGGCAAGGAAATTCACCCCTCCACTTT CASSHPPWDRQGNSPLHF
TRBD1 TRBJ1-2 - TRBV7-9 TGTTCCAGCAGCTCTCCCTCGGGACAGGATAACTATGGCTACACCTTC CSSSSPSGQDNYGYTF
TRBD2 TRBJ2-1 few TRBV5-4 TGTGCCAGCAGCATGACTAGCGGGGCGAAGAATGAGCAGTTCTTC CASSMTSGAKNEQFF
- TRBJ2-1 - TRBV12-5 TGTGCTAGTGGTCCAGGGGTCCTATCCAGCTACAATGAGCAGTTCTTC CASGPGVLSSYNEQFF
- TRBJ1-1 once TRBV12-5 TGTGCTAGTGGTTTGGTATCACAGAAAGCTTTCTTT CASGLVSQKAFF
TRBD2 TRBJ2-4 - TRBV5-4 TGTGCCAGCAGCTTGCAACTAGCGGGGGGTCAGGCTCTCATTCAGTACTTC CASSLQLAGGQALIQYF
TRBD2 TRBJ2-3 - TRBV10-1 TGCGCCAGCAGTGAGGCGGGGGGGACAGATACGCAGTATTTT CASSEAGGTDTQYF
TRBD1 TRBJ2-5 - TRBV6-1 TGTGCCAGCGCGGACAGGGGGTCGACCCAGTACTTC CASADRGSTQYF
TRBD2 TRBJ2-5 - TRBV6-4 TGTGCCCCTAAGAGGCTAGCGGGGGGGCCTTACGAGACCCAGTACTTC CAPKRLAGGPYETQYF
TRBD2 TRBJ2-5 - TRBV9 TGTGCCAGCAGCGTCGGGGGGGGCCGGTCAGAGACCCAGTACTTC CASSVGGGRSETQYF
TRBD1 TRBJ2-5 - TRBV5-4 TGTGCCAGCAGCCCTCCGGGACAGGGGGAGACCCAGTACTTC CASSPPGQGETQYF
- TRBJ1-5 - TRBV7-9 TGTGCCAGCAGCTCCGACAGGTTTCAACAGCCCCAGCATTTT CASSSDRFQQPQHF
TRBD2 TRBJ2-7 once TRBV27 TGTGCCAGCAGTTTAGAGACGGGGAGGGTCTACGAGCAGTACTTC CASSLETGRVYEQYF